The table lists the clone carrying this T cell receptor beta chain with a count of one. Some clones are missing from TCRdb's copy, which holds only in-frame ones; the method was immunoSEQ multiplex PCR. The table has approximately 720,000 clones, roughly 78% seen once. These data belong to a study of shared clonotypes between healthy human individuals. The CDR3 is 19 residues long. V lost 1 base and J lost 0, with 19 bases in between. The germline V gene encodes CDR1 MDHEN and CDR2 SYDVKM. This chain joins TRBV28 and TRBJ2-1; D not resolved. Specimen: memory CD4+ T cells sorted from blood. Noted subset: CD45RA-negative fraction. The sequence was collected from a woman in her twenties or thirties in good health. The CDR3 region has the DNA TGTGCCAGCAGTTTATCTATATCTGGCGTCGAAACCTCCTACAATGAGCAGTTCTTC. It yields the protein CASSLSISGVETSYNEQFF.